The 13 T cell receptor beta chains below come from one sample, sequenced in a study of blood T cell repertoires in COVID-19 (dated by TCRdb to 2018 to 2021). The library was produced with the immunoSEQ multiplex PCR assay. TCRdb holds this immuneACCESS table with in-frame rearrangements only. Some clones are missing; in checked studies, unresolved V genes explain under half, and the rest has no known cause. The sample table records about 300,000 clones; around four fifths of these occur just once. The ten top clones hold approximately 1.3% of the sample. Sequenced: peripheral blood. The receptors originated from a woman between 45 and 65 years old with acute or convalescent COVID-19.

The chain carries TRBV7-9 and TRBJ1-1, with a tentative D call TRBD1 (6 bases). The CDR3 covers 14 residues. The germline V gene encodes CDR1 SEHNR and CDR2 FQNEAQ (reference sequence). The V and J ends lost 7 bases and 5 bases respectively, with 17 bases between them. CDR3 sequence (DNA): TGTGCCAGCACCCGAGGCGGGGGCGAGACTGAAGCTTTCTTT. Protein product: CASTRGGGETEAFF.

The chain links TRBV7-2 to TRBJ2-7; D is possibly TRBD2 (6 bases). The CDR3 is 16 residues long. Trimming cost V 0 bases and J 0 bases, with 12 bases left between them. Germline CDR1 is SGHTA and CDR2 is FQGNSA. This CDR3 is CASSLAEGTRSYEQYF. In nucleotides, the CDR3 is TGTGCCAGCAGCTTAGCGGAGGGGACCCGCTCCTACGAGCAGTACTTC. The full variable domain, its missing parts supplied by reference TRBV7-2 and TRBJ2-7, is GAGVSQSPSNKVTEKGKDVELRCDPISGHTALYWYRQSLGQGLEFLIYFQGNSAPDKSGLPSDRFSAERTGGSVSTLTIQRTQQEDSAVYLCASSLAEGTRSYEQYFGPGTRLTVT.

This sequence joins TRBV19 and TRBJ1-5; no clear D. The V gene lost 3 bases and the J gene lost 0 bases, with 6 bases spanning the gap. CDR3 length equals 14 residues. CDR1 and CDR2 from the germline V gene are LNHDA and SQIVND (reference sequence). The CDR3 nucleotides read TGTGCCAGTAGTATCGGGAGTAGCAATCAGCCCCAGCATTTT. Translated, it gives CASSIGSSNQPQHF.

The chain combines TRBV12-3 or TRBV12-4 with TRBJ2-5; 10 nucleotides match TRBD1. This CDR3 region has 13 residues. Losses at the gene ends were 7 bases for V and 10 bases for J; bases not matched to a gene: 9. CDR3 region: CASTGDRGSLQYF. CDR3 in DNA: TGTGCCAGCACGGGGGACAGGGGCTCTCTCCAGTACTTC.

The chain links TRBV2 to TRBJ2-1; 11 bases agree with TRBD2. Per the germline V gene, CDR1 is SNHLY and CDR2 is FYNNEI. With 5 bases clipped from V and 0 bases from J, the junction kept 3 bases outside the gene matches. This CDR3 is built from 16 residues. The CDR3 coding sequence is TGTGCCAGCAGTTTGGGACTAGCGGACTCCTACAATGAGCAGTTCTTC. As protein: CASSLGLADSYNEQFF.

The CDR3 is CASSPREGEQFF. The CDR3 DNA follows: TGTGCCAGCAGCCCCCGGGAAGGCGAGCAGTTCTTC. The chain carries TRBV7-3 and TRBJ2-1; D may be TRBD2 (5 bases). Trimming took off 5 bases at V and 10 bases at J, with 12 bases between the two ends. The CDR3 extends over 12 amino acids. The germline V gene encodes CDR1 SGHTA and CDR2 FQGTGA.

The chain uses TRBV3-1 (or the pseudogene TRBV3-2) and TRBJ1-4, with a tentative D call TRBD1 (5 bases). This CDR3 has 13 residues. The V end was cut by 2 bases, the J end by 8 bases, with 9 bases between. Germline V gene data show CDR1 as LGHDT and CDR2 as YNNKEL (reference sequence). The CDR3 sequence is CASSQSRAEKLFF. As DNA, the CDR3 is TGTGCCAGCAGCCAATCCAGGGCGGAAAAACTGTTTTTT.

The chain recombines TRBV5-1 with TRBJ2-5; weak D call: TRBD1 (5 bases). CDR3 length: 14 amino acids. Germline CDR1 reads SGHRS; CDR2 reads YFSETQ. The germline V and J ends were trimmed by 3 bases and 4 bases, with 13 bases remaining between them. In DNA, the CDR3 is TGCGCCAGCAGCTCGGACATATTGGGAGAGACCCAGTACTTC. This translates into CASSSDILGETQYF.

The CDR3 coding sequence is TGTGCCAGCAGTTTATGGCGGGGGGCGCCCCATGGCTACACCTTC. The encoded protein is CASSLWRGAPHGYTF. The chain is built from TRBV28 and TRBJ1-2; possibly TRBD1 for D (6 bases). The ends were cut back, 0 bases at V and 6 bases at J, with 14 bases in the middle. The germline CDR1 and CDR2 sequences are MDHEN and SYDVKM. The CDR3 is 15 residues long.

The chain employs TRBV19 and TRBJ1-5; a possible D gene is TRBD1 (6 bases). CDR1 is LNHDA and CDR2 is SQIVND in the germline V gene (reference sequence). The CDR3 has 17 residues. Trimming removed 1 base from V and 4 bases from J, with 17 bases in between. CDR3 sequence reads: CASSIVTGKGWNQPQHF. Here the CDR3 DNA reads TGTGCCAGTAGTATAGTCACAGGGAAAGGATGGAATCAGCCCCAGCATTTT.

V and J are TRBV7-2 and TRBJ1-2; D perhaps matches TRBD1 (5 bases). V was clipped by 1 base and J by 8 bases, with 11 bases between them. This CDR3 spans 13 amino acids. Germline loops: CDR1 SGHTA, CDR2 FQGNSA. The CDR3 DNA reads as TGTGCCAGCAGCTTAGAACAGGCGTTGGGCTACACCTTC. Amino acids: CASSLEQALGYTF.

The CDR3 spells CASQPGGQGNTEAFF. The CDR3 DNA is TGTGCCAGCCAACCGGGGGGACAGGGTAACACTGAAGCTTTCTTT. The chain links TRBV28 to TRBJ1-1, with 9 bases aligning to TRBD1. Germline V gene sequence: CDR1 MDHEN, CDR2 SYDVKM. The CDR3 runs 15 residues. V gave up 8 bases and J gave up 2 bases; unmatched junction bases: 9.

The chain links TRBV5-6 to TRBJ2-7; D might be TRBD2 (6 bases). Germline V gene data show CDR1 as SGHDT and CDR2 as YYEEEE. V lost 2 bases and J lost 9, with 15 bases in between. There are 13 residues in the CDR3. The CDR3 region has the DNA TGTGCCAGCAGCTTCCTAGCGAACGGTGTGCAGTACTTC. Encoded protein: CASSFLANGVQYF. Full variable domain (rest looked up from reference TRBV5-6 and TRBJ2-7): DAGVTQSPTHLIKTRGQQVTLRCSPKSGHDTVSWYQQALGQGPQFIFQYYEEEERQRGNFPDRFSGHQFPNYSSELNVNALLLGDSALYLCASSFLANGVQYFGPGTRLTVT.